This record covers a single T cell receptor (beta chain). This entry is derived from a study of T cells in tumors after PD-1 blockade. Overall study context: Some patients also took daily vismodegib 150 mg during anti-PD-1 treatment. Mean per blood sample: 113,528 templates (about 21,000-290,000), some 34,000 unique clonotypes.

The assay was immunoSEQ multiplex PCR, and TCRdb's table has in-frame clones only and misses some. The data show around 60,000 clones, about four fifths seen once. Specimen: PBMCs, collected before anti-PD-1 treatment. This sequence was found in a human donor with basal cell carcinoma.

In DNA form, the CDR3 reads TGTGCCAGTAGGTCCCCTCAAAGTTATATGAACACTGAAGCTTTCTTT. Protein product: CASRSPQSYMNTEAFF. The V gene is TRBV19, the J gene TRBJ1-1, with D unclear. CDR1 and CDR2 (germline): LNHDA, SQIVND (reference sequence). The V gene lost 6 bases and the J gene lost 0 bases, with 17 bases spanning the gap. CDR3 length equals 16 residues.